This TCR beta chain was sequenced for a study of shared clonotypes between healthy human individuals. General study findings and limits: A generally larger estimated richness was seen in naive subsets than in memory subsets.

This clone was picked up one time. Antigen: not known. The V and J ends lost 5 bases and 8 bases respectively, with 7 bases between them. Germline V gene data show CDR1 as ENHRY and CDR2 as SYGVKD. CDR3 length equals 11 residues. Some clones are missing from TCRdb's copy, which holds only in-frame ones; the method was immunoSEQ multiplex PCR. The top ten hold roughly 0.15% of the sample, which has about 2,500,000 clones, 90% to 95% seen once. The study drew its donors from healthy HIV-negative adults without recent acute infections or vaccinations. This TCR was recovered from a man aged 18 to 29 in good health. The sample was naive CD4+ T cells sorted from blood. Stated subset: CD45RA+ positively selected. The rearrangement links TRBV10-3 to TRBJ1-3; D call uncertain. The CDR3 here is CAISMEDTIYF. The DNA of the CDR3 is TGTGCCATCAGTATGGAGGACACCATATATTTT.